The source of this TCR beta chain is a study of low-dose radiotherapy and immunotherapy resistance in tumors. Study details: Patients took oral aspirin 300 mg daily for four cycles from cycle 1 day 1.

Primers used for first-strand cDNA, a TRAV- and TRBV-specific set, covered both alpha and beta chains. PCR amplification of the TCRs was performed with Phusion for 20 PCR cycles, and it relied on a constant-region primer together with a V-primer adapter. TCRdb reanalysed the reads using MiXCR and keeps one entry per CDR3 protein. The sample lists fewer than 95,000 distinct CDR3 sequences; more than 8% were seen once. The sample holds many counts of this clonotype. The CDR3 covers 17 residues. CDR1 MDHEN and CDR2 SYDVKM come from the germline V gene. The junction had 8 bases not matched to a gene; V was cut back by 5 bases and J by 3 bases. Time point given: before trial treatment. The donors' treatment consisted of nivolumab, ipilimumab, aspirin, low-dose cyclophosphamide and low-dose radiotherapy.

The source is a male donor with prostate cancer. The starting material was PBMCs, obtained before treatment. This rearrangement joins TRBV28 to TRBJ2-6; TRBD1 matches at 9 bases. The CDR3 region is CASSPADRGSGANVLTF. DNA for the CDR3: TGTGCCAGCAGTCCCGCGGACAGGGGAAGTGGGGCCAACGTCCTGACTTTC.